This T cell receptor (beta chain) originates from a study of OX40 agonist ivuxolimab in advanced cancers. Study context: The study treated patients with ivuxolimab, an agonistic anti-OX40 (CD134) antibody. Age averaged around 59 years (range about 20 to 80), and less than 85% were male.

The CDR3 is 14 amino acids. Germline V gene data show CDR1 as MNHEY and CDR2 as SVGAGI. V lost 4 bases, J lost 2 bases, and 11 bases lay in between. Study-wide points: At doses 0.1 to 3.0 mg/kg, CD4+ and CD8+ clones expanded. On average, CD8+ T cells showed a greater number of expanded clones than CD4+.

Profiled with immunoSEQ multiplex PCR; TCRdb holds only in-frame clones, not every one. The data show roughly 50,000 clones, with about 86% seen just once and about 1% held by the top ten. As to this clone: Its target is unknown.

The V gene is TRBV6-5, the J gene TRBJ1-1; no firm D call. Sequencing was performed on CD4+ or CD8+ T cells sorted from blood, taken in a trial of the OX40 agonist ivuxolimab. The receptor's source is an adult with an advanced solid tumor such as melanoma, head and neck, liver or kidney cancer. CDR3 DNA: TGTGCCAGCAGTTCCCGACCACCCAACACTGAAGCTTTCTTT. Amino acid sequence: CASSSRPPNTEAFF.